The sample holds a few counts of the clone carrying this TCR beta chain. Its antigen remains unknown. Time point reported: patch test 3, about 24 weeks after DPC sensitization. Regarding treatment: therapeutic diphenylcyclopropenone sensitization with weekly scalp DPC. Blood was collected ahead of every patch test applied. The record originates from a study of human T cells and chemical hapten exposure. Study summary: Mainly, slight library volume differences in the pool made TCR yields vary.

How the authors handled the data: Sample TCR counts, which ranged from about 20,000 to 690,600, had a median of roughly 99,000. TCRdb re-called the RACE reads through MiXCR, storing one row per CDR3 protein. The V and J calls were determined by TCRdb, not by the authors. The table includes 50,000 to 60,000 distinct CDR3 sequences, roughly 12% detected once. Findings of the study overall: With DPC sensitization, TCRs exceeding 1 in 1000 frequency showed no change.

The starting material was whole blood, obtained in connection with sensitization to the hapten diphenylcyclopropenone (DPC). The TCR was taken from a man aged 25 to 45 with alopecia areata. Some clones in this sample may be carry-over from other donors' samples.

The CDR3 coding sequence is TGTGCCAGCAGTTCAAGCAGGCAGGGGTACGAGCAGTACTTC. The encoded protein is CASSSSRQGYEQYF. The chain employs TRBV28 and TRBJ2-7; possibly TRBD1 for D (6 bases). Germline V CDR1 and CDR2: MDHEN, SYDVKM. There are 14 residues in the CDR3. Trimming stripped 4 bases from V and 4 bases from J, with 14 bases between.